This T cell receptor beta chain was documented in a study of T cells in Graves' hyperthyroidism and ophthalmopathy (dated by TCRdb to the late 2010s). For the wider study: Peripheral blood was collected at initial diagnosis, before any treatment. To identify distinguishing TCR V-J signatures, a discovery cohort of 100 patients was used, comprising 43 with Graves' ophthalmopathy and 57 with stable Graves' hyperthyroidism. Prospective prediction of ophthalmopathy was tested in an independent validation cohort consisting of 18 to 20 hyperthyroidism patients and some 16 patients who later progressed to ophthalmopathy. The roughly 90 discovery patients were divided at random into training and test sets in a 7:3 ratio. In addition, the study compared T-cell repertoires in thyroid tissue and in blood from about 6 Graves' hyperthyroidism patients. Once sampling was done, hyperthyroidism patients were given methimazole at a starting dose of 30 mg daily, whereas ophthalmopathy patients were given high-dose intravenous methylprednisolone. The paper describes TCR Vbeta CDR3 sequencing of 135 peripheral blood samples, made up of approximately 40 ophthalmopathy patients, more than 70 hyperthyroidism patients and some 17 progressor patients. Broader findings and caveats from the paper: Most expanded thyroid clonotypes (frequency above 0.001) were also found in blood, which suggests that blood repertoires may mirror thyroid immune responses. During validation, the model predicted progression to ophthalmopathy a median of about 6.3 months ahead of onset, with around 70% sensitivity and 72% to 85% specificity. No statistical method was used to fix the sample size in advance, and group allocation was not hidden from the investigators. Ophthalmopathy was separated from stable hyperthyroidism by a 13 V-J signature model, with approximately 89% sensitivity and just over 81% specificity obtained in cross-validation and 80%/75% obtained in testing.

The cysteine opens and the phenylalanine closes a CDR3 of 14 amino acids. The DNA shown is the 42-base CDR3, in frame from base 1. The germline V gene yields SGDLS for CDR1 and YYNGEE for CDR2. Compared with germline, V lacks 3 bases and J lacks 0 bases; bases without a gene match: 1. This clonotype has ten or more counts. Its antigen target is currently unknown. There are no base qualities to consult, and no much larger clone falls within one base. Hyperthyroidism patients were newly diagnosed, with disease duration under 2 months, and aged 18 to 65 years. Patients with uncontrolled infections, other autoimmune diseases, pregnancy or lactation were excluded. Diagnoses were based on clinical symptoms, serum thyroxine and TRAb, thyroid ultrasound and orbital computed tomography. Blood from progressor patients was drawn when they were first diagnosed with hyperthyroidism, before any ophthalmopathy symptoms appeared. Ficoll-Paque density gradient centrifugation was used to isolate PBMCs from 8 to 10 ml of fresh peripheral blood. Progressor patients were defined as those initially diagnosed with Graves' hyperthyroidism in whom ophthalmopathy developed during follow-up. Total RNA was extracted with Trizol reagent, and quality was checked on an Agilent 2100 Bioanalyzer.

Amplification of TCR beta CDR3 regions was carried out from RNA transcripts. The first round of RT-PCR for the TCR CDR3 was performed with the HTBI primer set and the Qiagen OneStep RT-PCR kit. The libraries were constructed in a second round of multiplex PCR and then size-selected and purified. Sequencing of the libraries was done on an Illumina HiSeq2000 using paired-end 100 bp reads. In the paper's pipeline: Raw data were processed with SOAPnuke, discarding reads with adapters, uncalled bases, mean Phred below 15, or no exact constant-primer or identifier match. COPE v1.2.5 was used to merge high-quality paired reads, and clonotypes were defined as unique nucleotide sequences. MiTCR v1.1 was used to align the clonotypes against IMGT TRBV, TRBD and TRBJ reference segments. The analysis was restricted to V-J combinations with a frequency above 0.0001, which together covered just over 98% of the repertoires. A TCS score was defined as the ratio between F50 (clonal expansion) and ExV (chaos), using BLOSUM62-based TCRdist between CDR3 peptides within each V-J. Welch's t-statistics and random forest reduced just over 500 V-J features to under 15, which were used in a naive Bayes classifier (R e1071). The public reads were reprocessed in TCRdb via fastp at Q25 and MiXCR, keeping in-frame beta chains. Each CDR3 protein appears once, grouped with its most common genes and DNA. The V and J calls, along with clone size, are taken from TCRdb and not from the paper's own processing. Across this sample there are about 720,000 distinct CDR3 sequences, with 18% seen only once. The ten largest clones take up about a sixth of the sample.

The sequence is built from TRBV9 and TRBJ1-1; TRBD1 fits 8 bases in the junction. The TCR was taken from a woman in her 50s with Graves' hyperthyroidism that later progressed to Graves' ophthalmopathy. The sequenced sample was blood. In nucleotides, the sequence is TGTGCCAGCAGCGGACAGGGGATGAACACTGAAGCTTTCTTT. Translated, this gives CASSGQGMNTEAFF. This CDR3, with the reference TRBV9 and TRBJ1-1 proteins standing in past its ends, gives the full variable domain DSGVTQTPKHLITATGQRVTLRCSPRSGDLSVYWYQQSLDQGLQFLIQYYNGEERAKGNILERFSAQQFPDLHSELNLSSLELGDSALYFCASSGQGMNTEAFFGQGTRLTVV.